Below, one T cell receptor beta chain is given with its context. A J-beta primer mix and a sample-barcoded 5' primer were used in a second PCR of about 7 to 11 cycles. A single record per CDR3 protein comes from TCRdb applying MiXCR to the 5' RACE reads. This table has 1.5 million or so distinct CDR3 sequences, 40% to 50% appearing once. The CDR3 runs to 15 residues. The V segment lost 5 bases and the J segment 7 bases; nucleotides outside the gene matches: 10. Germline V gives CDR1 DFQATT, CDR2 SNEGSKA (reference sequence). The record originates from a study of blood T cells in healthy people across ages.

The sequenced sample was blood. The rearrangement links TRBV20-1 to TRBJ2-7, with 14 bases lining up with TRBD2. This clonotype was sampled from a woman under 30 in good health. The CDR3 sequence: CSAATGTSGSNEQYF. The CDR3 region has the DNA TGCAGTGCTGCGACCGGGACTAGCGGGAGCAATGAGCAGTACTTC.